This TCR beta chain was recovered during a study of beta chain features in type 1 diabetes. As for the study in general: Sorted cells from all samples, numbering roughly 100 million, were examined.

The isolated RNA, all of it, was reverse transcribed, so expressed TCRB transcripts were what got sequenced. For naive, central memory and regulatory T cell samples, reads averaged roughly 4 million. Produced via immunoSEQ multiplex PCR; TCRdb's table is partial and in-frame only. The table includes 400,000 to 550,000 clones, around 10% detected once. The V end lost 1 base, the J end lost 8 bases, and 9 bases lay between the germline ends. The germline CDR1 and CDR2 sequences are LNHNV and YYDKDF (reference sequence). CDR3 length: 14 amino acids. This clone has a handful of counts. Blood was drawn once from each donor into heparinised tubes. The draws averaged about 110 mL.

The rearrangement joins TRBV15 to TRBJ2-6, with no clear D. Sequenced sample: naive CD4+ T cells from blood. The TCR originated in a woman younger than 35 in good health. CDR3 residues: CATSRVGETNVLTF. CDR3 bases: TGTGCCACCAGCAGAGTTGGGGAAACCAACGTCCTGACTTTC. Together with reference TRBV15 and TRBJ2-6, the CDR3 gives the full variable domain: DAMVIQNPRYQVTQFGKPVTLSCSQTLNHNVMYWYQQKSSQAPKLLFHYYDKDFNNEADTPDNFQSRRPNTSFCFLDIRSPGLGDTAMYLCATSRVGETNVLTFGAGSRLTVL.